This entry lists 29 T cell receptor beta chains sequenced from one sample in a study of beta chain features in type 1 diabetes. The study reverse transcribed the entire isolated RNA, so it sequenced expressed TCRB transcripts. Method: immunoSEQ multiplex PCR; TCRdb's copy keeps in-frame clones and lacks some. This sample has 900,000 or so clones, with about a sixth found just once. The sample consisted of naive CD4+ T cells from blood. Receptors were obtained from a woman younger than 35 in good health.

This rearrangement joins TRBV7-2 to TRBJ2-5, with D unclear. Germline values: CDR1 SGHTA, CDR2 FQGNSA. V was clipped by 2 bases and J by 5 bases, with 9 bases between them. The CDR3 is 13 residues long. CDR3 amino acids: CASSLTPGETQYF. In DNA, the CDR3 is TGTGCCAGCAGCTTAACCCCGGGTGAGACCCAGTACTTC.

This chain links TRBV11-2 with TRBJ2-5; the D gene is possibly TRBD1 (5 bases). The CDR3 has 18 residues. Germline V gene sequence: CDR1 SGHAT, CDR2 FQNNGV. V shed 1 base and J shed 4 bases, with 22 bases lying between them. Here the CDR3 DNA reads TGTGCCAGCAGCTTAGTCAGTGGTGGCAGGGTTGTTTCAGAGACCCAGTACTTC. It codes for CASSLVSGGRVVSETQYF.

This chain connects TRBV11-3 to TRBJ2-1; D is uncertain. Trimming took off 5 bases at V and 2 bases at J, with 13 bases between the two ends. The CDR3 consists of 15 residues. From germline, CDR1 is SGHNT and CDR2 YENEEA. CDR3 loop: CASSPGGTPYNEQFF. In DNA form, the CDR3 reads TGTGCCAGCAGCCCCGGCGGAACCCCCTACAATGAGCAGTTCTTC.

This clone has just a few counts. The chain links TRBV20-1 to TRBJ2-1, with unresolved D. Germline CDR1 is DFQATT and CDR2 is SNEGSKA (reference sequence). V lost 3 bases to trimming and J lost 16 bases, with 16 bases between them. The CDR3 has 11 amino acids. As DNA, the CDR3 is TGCAGTGCTAGTACACAGATGAGAGTATTCTTC. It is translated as CSASTQMRVFF.

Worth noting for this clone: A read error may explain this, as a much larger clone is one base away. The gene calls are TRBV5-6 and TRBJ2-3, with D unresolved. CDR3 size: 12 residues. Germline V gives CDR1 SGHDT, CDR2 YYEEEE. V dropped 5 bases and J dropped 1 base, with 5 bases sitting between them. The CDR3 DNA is TGTGCCAGCAGGGTCGGCACAGATACGCAGTATTTT. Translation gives CASRVGTDTQYF.

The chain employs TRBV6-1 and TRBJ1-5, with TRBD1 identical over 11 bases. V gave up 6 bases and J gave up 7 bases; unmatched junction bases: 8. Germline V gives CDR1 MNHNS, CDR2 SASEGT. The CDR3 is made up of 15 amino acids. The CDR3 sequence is CASRTGQGALQPQHF. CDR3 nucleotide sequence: TGTGCCAGCAGAACCGGACAGGGGGCTTTACAGCCCCAGCATTTT.

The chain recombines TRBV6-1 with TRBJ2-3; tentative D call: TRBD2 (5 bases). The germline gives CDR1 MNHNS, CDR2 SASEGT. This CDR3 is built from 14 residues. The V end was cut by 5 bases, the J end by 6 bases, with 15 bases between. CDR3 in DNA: TGTGCCAGCAGTCGCCGGACTCGGCCGGATACGCAGTATTTT. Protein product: CASSRRTRPDTQYF.

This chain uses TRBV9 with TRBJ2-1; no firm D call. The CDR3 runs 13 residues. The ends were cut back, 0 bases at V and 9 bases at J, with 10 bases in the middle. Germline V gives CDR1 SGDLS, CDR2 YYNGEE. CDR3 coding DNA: TGTGCCAGCAGCGTAGTCTCCTACGGTGAGCAGTTCTTC. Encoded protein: CASSVVSYGEQFF.

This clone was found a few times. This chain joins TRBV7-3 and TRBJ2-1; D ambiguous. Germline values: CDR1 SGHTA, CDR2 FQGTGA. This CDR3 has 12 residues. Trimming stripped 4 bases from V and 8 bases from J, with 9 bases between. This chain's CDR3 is CASSSWGHEQFF. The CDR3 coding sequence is TGTGCCAGCAGCTCATGGGGTCATGAGCAGTTCTTC.

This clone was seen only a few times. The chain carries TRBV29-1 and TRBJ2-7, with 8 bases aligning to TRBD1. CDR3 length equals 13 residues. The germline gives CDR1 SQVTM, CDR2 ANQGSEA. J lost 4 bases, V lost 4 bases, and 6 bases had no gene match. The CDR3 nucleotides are TGCAGCGTTGCTCAGGGGGCCGTGTACGAGCAGTACTTC. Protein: CSVAQGAVYEQYF.

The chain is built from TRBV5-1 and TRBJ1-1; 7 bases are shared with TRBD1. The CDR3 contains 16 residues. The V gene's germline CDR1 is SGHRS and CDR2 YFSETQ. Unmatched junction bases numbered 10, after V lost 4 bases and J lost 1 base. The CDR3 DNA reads TGCGCCAGCAGCCCGCACAGGGGAAGAGGGAACACTGAAGCTTTCTTT. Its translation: CASSPHRGRGNTEAFF. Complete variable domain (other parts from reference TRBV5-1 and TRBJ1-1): KAGVTQTPRYLIKTRGQQVTLSCSPISGHRSVSWYQQTPGQGLQFLFEYFSETQRNKGNFPGRFSGRQFSNSRSEMNVSTLELGDSALYLCASSPHRGRGNTEAFFGQGTRLTVV.

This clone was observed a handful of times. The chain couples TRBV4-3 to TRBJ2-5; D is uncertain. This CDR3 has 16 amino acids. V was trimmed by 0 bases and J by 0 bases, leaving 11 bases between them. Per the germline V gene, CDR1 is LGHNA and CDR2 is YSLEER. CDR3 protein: CASSQDLAQNQETQYF. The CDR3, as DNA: TGCGCCAGCAGCCAAGATCTCGCACAGAACCAAGAGACCCAGTACTTC.

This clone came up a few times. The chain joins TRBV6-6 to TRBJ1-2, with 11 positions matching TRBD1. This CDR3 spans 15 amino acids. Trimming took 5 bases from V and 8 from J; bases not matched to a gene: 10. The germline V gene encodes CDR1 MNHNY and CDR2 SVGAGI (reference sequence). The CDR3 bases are TGTGCCAGCAGTCCACCGGGACAGGGGGTGAGAGGCTACACCTTC. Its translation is CASSPPGQGVRGYTF.

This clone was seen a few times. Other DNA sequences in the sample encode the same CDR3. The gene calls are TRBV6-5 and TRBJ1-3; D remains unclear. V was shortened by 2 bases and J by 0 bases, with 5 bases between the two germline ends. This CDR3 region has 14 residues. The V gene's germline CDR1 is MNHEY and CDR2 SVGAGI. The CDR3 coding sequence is TGTGCCAGCAGTTACGGCGTCTCTGGAAACACCATATATTTT. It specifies CASSYGVSGNTIYF.

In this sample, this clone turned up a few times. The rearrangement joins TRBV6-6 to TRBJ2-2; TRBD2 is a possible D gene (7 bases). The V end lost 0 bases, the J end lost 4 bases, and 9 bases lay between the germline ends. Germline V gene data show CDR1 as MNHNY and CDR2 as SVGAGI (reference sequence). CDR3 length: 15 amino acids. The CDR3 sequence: CASSYSRGGTGELFF. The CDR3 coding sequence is TGTGCCAGCAGTTACTCGAGGGGGGGCACCGGGGAGCTGTTTTTT.

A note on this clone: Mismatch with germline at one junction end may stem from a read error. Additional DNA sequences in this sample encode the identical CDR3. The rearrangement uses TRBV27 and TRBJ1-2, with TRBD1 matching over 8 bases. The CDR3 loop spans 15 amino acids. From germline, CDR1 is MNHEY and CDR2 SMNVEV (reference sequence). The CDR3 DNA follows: TGTGCCAGCAGTTCGGGACAGGCATCTAACTATGGCTACACTTTC. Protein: CASSSGQASNYGYTF.

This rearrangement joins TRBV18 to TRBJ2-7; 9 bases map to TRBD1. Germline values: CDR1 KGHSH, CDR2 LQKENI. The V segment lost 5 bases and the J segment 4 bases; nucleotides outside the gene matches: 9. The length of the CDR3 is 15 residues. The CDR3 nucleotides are TGTGCCAGCTCAGATCTACAGGGGGCGAAATACGAGCAGTACTTC. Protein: CASSDLQGAKYEQYF. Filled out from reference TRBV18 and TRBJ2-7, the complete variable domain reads NAGVMQNPRHLVRRRGQEARLRCSPMKGHSHVYWYRQLPEEGLKFMVYLQKENIIDESGMPKERFSAEFPKEGPSILRIQQVVRGDSAAYFCASSDLQGAKYEQYFGPGTRLTVT.

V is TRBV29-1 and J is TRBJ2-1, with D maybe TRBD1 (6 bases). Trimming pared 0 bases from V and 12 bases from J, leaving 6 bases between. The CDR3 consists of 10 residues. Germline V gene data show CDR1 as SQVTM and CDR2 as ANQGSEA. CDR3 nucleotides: TGCAGCGTTGAAGAAGGGGGGCAGTTCTTC. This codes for CSVEEGGQFF.

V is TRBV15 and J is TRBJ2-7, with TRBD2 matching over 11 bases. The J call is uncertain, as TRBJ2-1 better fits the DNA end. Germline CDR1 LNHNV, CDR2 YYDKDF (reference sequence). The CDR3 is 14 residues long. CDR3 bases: TGTGCCACCAGGGGACTAGCGGACTACAATGAGCAGTTCTTC. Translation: CATRGLADYNEQFF.

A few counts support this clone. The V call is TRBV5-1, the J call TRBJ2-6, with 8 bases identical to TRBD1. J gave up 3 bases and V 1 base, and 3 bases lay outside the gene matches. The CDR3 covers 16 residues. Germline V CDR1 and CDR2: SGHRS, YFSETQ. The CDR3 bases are TGCGCCAGCAGCTTGACAGGGGGTAGTGGGGCCAACGTCCTGACTTTC. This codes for CASSLTGGSGANVLTF.

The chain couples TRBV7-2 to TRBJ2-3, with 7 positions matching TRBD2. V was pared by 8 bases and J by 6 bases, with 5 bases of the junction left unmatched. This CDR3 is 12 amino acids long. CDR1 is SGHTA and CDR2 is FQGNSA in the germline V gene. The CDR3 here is CASGRETDTQYF. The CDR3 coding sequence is TGTGCCAGCGGGCGGGAGACGGATACGCAGTATTTT. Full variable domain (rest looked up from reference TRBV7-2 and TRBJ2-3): GAGVSQSPSNKVTEKGKDVELRCDPISGHTALYWYRQSLGQGLEFLIYFQGNSAPDKSGLPSDRFSAERTGGSVSTLTIQRTQQEDSAVYLCASGRETDTQYFGPGTRLTVL.

The CDR3 loop reads CASSFTGENEQYF. CDR3 DNA: TGTGCCAGCAGTTTTACTGGGGAAAACGAGCAGTACTTC. The V call is TRBV27, the J call TRBJ2-7; D is undetermined. The germline V and J ends were trimmed by 3 bases and 5 bases, with 11 bases remaining between them. Germline-derived CDR1 and CDR2 are MNHEY and SMNVEV (reference sequence). The CDR3 is made up of 13 amino acids.

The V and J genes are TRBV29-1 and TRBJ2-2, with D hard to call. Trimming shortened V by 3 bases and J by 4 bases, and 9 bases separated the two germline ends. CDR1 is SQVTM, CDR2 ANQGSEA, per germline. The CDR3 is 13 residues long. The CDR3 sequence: CSVDKDTTGELFF. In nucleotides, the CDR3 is TGCAGCGTTGACAAAGATACCACCGGGGAGCTGTTTTTT.

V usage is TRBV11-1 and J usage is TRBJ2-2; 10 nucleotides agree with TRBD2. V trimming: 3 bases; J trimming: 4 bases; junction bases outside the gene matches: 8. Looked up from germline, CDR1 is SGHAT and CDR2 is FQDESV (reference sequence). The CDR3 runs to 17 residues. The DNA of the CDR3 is TGTGCCAGCAGCTTGAATTCAGCGGGAGGGCGCACCGGGGAGCTGTTTTTT. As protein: CASSLNSAGGRTGELFF.

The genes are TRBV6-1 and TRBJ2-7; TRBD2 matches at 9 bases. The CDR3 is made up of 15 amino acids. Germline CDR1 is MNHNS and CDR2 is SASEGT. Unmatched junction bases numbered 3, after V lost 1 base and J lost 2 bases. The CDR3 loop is CASSEGLAETYEQYF. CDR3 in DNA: TGTGCCAGCAGTGAAGGACTAGCGGAAACCTACGAGCAGTACTTC.

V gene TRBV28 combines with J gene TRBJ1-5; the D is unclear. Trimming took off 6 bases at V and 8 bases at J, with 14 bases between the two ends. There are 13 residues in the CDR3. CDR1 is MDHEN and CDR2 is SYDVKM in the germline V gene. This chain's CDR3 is CASSLDGLEPQHF. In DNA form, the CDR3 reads TGTGCCAGCAGCCTGGACGGTTTGGAGCCCCAGCATTTT. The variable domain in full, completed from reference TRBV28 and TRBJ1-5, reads DVKVTQSSRYLVKRTGEKVFLECVQDMDHENMFWYRQDPGLGLRLIYFSYDVKMKEKGDIPEGYSVSREKKERFSLILESASTNQTSMYLCASSLDGLEPQHFGDGTRLSIL.

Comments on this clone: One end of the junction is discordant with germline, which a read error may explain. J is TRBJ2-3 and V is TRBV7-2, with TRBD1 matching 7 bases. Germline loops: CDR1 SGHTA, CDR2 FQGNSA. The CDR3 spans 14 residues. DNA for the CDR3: TGTGCCAGCAGCTTATTAGGGGGCACGGATACGCAGTATTTT. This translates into CASSLLGGTDTQYF.

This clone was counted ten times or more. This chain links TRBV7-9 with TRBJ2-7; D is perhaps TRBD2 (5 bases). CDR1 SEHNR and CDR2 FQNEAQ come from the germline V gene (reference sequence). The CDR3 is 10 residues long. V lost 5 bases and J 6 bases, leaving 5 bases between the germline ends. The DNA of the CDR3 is TGTGCCAGCAGCGGGAGCGAGCAGTACTTC. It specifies CASSGSEQYF.

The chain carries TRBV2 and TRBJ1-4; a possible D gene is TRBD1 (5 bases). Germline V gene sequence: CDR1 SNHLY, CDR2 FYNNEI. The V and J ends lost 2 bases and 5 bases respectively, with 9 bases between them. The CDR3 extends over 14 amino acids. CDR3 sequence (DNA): TGTGCCAGCAGTGAAATCTCAGGGAATGAAAAACTGTTTTTT. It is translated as CASSEISGNEKLFF. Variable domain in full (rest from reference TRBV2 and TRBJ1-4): EPEVTQTPSHQVTQMGQEVILRCVPISNHLYFYWYRQILGQKVEFLVSFYNNEISEKSEIFDDQFSVERPDGSNFTLKIRSTKLEDSAMYFCASSEISGNEKLFFGSGTQLSVL.